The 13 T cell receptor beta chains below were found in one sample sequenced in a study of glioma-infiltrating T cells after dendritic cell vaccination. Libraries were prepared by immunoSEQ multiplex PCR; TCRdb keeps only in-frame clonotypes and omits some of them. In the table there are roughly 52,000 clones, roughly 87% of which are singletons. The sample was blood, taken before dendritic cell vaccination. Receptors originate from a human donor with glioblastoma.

This CDR3 is CSVRTGQGWVNEQFF. The CDR3 DNA follows: TGCAGCGTTAGAACGGGACAGGGTTGGGTCAATGAGCAGTTCTTC. The chain uses TRBV29-1 and TRBJ2-1, with 9 positions matching TRBD1. V lost 5 bases, J lost 6 bases, and 11 bases stayed unmatched. Germline V lookup: CDR1 SQVTM, CDR2 ANQGSEA. The CDR3 has 15 amino acids.

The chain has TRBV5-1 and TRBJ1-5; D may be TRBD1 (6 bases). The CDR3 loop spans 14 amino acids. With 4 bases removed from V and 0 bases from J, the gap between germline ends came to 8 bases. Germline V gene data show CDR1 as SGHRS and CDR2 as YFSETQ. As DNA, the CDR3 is TGCGCCAGCAGCCCGGACAGTAGCAATCAGCCCCAGCATTTT. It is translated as CASSPDSSNQPQHF.

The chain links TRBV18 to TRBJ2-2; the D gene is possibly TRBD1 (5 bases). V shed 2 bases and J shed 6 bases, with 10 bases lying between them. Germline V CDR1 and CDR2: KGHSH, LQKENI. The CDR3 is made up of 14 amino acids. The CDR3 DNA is TGTGCCAGCTCACCAGACAGCCACCCCGGGGAGCTGTTTTTT. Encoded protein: CASSPDSHPGELFF.

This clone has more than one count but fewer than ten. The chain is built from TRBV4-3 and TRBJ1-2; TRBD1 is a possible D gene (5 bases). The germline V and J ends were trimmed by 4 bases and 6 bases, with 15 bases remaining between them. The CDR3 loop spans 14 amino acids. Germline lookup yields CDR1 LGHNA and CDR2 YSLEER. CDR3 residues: CASSRTNPGHGYTF. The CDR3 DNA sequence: TGCGCCAGCAGCCGCACCAACCCAGGGCATGGCTACACCTTC.

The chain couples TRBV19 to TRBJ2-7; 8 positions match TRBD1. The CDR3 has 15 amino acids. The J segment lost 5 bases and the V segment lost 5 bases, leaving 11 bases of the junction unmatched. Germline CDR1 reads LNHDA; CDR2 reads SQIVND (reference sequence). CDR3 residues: CASSLSGQGRNEQYF. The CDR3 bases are TGTGCCAGTAGTTTGTCTGGACAGGGAAGAAACGAGCAGTACTTC.

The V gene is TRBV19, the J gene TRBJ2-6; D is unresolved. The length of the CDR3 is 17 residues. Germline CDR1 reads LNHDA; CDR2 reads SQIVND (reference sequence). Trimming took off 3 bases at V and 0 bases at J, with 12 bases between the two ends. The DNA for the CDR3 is TGTGCCAGTAGTATGCGACGGGTCGGCTCTGGGGCCAACGTCCTGACTTTC. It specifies CASSMRRVGSGANVLTF.

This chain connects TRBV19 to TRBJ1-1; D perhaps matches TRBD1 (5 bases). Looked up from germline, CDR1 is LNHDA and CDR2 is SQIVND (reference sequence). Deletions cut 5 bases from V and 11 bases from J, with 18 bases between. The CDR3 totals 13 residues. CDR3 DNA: TGTGCCAGTAGTCTCGACGGGGGGTTTGCGGCTTTCTTT. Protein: CASSLDGGFAAFF.

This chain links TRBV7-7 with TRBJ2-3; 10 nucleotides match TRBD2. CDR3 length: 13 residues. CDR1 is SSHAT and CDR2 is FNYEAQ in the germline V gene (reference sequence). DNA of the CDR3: TGTGCTAGCTCTAGCGGGAGTGCAGATACGCAGTATTTT. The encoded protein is CASSSGSADTQYF. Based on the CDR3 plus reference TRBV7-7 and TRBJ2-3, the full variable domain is GAGVSQSPRYKVTKRGQDVTLRCDPISSHATLYWYQQALGQGPEFLTYFNYEAQPDKSGLPSDRFSAERPEGSISTLTIQRTEQRDSAMYRCASSSGSADTQYFGPGTRLTVL.

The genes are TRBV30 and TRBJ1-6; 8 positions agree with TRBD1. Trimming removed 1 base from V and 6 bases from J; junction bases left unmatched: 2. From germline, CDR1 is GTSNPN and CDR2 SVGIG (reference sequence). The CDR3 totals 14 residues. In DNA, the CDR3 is TGTGCCTGGAGTGGGACAGGGTTTAATTCACCCCTCCACTTT. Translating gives CAWSGTGFNSPLHF.

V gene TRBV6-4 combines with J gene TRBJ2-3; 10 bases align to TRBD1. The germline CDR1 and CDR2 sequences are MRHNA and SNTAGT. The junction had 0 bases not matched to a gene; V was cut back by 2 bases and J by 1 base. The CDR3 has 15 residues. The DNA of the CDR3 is TGTGCCAGCAGTGACGGGACAGGGGGCACAGATACGCAGTATTTT. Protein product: CASSDGTGGTDTQYF.

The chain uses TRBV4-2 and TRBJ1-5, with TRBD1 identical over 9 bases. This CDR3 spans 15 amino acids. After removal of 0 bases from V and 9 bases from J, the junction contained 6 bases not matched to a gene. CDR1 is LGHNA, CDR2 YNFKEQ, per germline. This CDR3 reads CASSQERQGGRPQHF. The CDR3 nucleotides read TGTGCCAGCAGCCAAGAACGACAGGGGGGGAGGCCCCAGCATTTT.

The CDR3 DNA reads as TGTGCCAGCAACATACAGGGAAGAGGTCCAGAGACCCAGTACTTC. Amino acids: CASNIQGRGPETQYF. The chain combines TRBV7-2 with TRBJ2-5; TRBD1 might be the D (6 bases). This CDR3 is 15 amino acids long. The germline gives CDR1 SGHTA, CDR2 FQGNSA. Trimming stripped 7 bases from V and 4 bases from J, with 19 bases between. Full variable domain (missing parts from reference TRBV7-2 and TRBJ2-5): GAGVSQSPSNKVTEKGKDVELRCDPISGHTALYWYRQSLGQGLEFLIYFQGNSAPDKSGLPSDRFSAERTGGSVSTLTIQRTQQEDSAVYLCASNIQGRGPETQYFGPGTRLLVL.

The CDR3 spells CASSAPRLADLNTGELFF. The CDR3 DNA reads as TGTGCCAGCAGCGCCCCCAGACTAGCGGACCTGAACACCGGGGAGCTGTTTTTT. The genes are TRBV2 and TRBJ2-2; 9 bases agree with TRBD2. Germline V gene sequence: CDR1 SNHLY, CDR2 FYNNEI. The junction had 12 bases not matched to a gene; V was cut back by 6 bases and J by 1 base. There are 18 residues in the CDR3. The variable domain in full, with the rest retrieved from reference TRBV2 and TRBJ2-2, is EPEVTQTPSHQVTQMGQEVILRCVPISNHLYFYWYRQILGQKVEFLVSFYNNEISEKSEIFDDQFSVERPDGSNFTLKIRSTKLEDSAMYFCASSAPRLADLNTGELFFGEGSRLTVL.